One and the same sample provided the 24 T cell receptor beta chains below, sequenced in a study of blood T cells in healthy people across ages. Next came a second PCR, run for roughly 6 to 11 cycles, which used a sample-barcoded 5' primer along with a J-beta primer mix. TCRdb processed the 5' RACE reads anew with MiXCR; each CDR3 protein has one entry. The table shows more than 1,400,000 distinct CDR3 sequences, with roughly 45% occurring only once. Sequencing was performed on blood. The receptors come from a woman under 30 in good health.

There are a few counts of this clonotype. The chain is built from TRBV12-5 and TRBJ2-7; the match to TRBD1 covers 9 bases. V dropped 7 bases and J dropped 5; count of bases not matched to a gene: 9. Germline V gene data show CDR1 as LGHNT and CDR2 as FRNRAP. The length of the CDR3 is 14 residues. Here the CDR3 reads CASARDREFDEQYF. In DNA form, the CDR3 reads TGTGCTAGTGCTCGGGACAGGGAGTTCGACGAGCAGTACTTC.

The V and J genes are TRBV14 and TRBJ2-3; possible D gene TRBD1, 5 bases. This CDR3 has 15 amino acids. Trimming removed 6 bases from V and 2 bases from J, with 15 bases in between. The V gene's germline CDR1 is SGHDN and CDR2 FVKESK. For the CDR3, the DNA is TGTGCCAGCAGTTTGCTAGGGGAATACACAGATACGCAGTATTTT. Its protein is CASSLLGEYTDTQYF.

The rearrangement uses TRBV12-3 or TRBV12-4 and TRBJ2-3, with D possibly matching TRBD2 (6 bases). V lost 6 bases, J lost 0 bases, and 19 bases lay in between. The length of the CDR3 is 17 residues. The CDR3 bases are TGTGCCAGCAGGCTAAGGCGCGGGGTTACTAGCACAGATACGCAGTATTTT. Residues: CASRLRRGVTSTDTQYF.

This clonotype was observed at least ten times. This chain connects TRBV4-1 to TRBJ2-5, with D tentatively TRBD1 or TRBD2 (5 bases each). The CDR3 has 17 amino acids. V lost 0 bases to trimming and J lost 0 bases, with 14 bases between them. Germline V gene data show CDR1 as MGHRA and CDR2 as YSYEKL. In nucleotides, the CDR3 is TGCGCCAGCAGCCAAGATTTCGGGACGTTGTACCAAGAGACCCAGTACTTC. It codes for CASSQDFGTLYQETQYF.

Notes on this clonotype: One end of the junction varies from germline; a read error may be responsible. The chain has TRBV10-3 and TRBJ2-3, with 14 bases identical to TRBD2. This CDR3 region has 13 residues. Germline CDR1 and CDR2: ENHRY and SYGVKD. The CDR3 loop is CASSETSGGVQYF. CDR3 DNA: TGTGCCAGCAGTGAGACTAGCGGGGGGGTGCAGTATTTT.

The rearrangement joins TRBV10-3 to TRBJ2-3; D gene unclear. Germline V lookup: CDR1 ENHRY, CDR2 SYGVKD. This CDR3 is 14 amino acids long. Trimming removed 0 bases from V and 6 bases from J, with 10 bases in between. The CDR3 DNA reads as TGTGCCATCAGTGAGTCAGGTTGGGCGGATACGCAGTATTTT. It yields the protein CAISESGWADTQYF.

This clonotype turned up a few times. The rearrangement links TRBV3-1 to TRBJ2-1; 10 bases are shared with TRBD2. Germline CDR1 is LGHDT and CDR2 is YNNKEL (reference sequence). The CDR3 is made up of 14 amino acids. J was trimmed by 7 bases and V by 10 bases; bases with no gene match: 10. The CDR3 DNA sequence: TGTGCCACGGAGCGGGGGGGCCTTAGGAATGAGCAGTTCTTC. Translated, it gives CATERGGLRNEQFF.

This clonotype has only a few counts. This chain uses TRBV2 with TRBJ1-1, with 8 bases aligning to TRBD1. Looked up from germline, CDR1 is SNHLY and CDR2 is FYNNEI. After removal of 6 bases from V and 5 bases from J, the junction contained 8 bases not matched to a gene. The CDR3 runs to 14 residues. The DNA for the CDR3 is TGTGCCAGCAGGACGGACAGGGACACGACTGAAGCTTTCTTT. Protein product: CASRTDRDTTEAFF.

The rearrangement joins TRBV11-2 to TRBJ2-1, with D maybe TRBD2 (6 bases). From germline, CDR1 is SGHAT and CDR2 FQNNGV. This CDR3 region has 13 residues. With 8 bases removed from V and 9 bases from J, the gap between germline ends came to 17 bases. The CDR3 DNA follows: TGTGCCAGCGGCGACGGGGAGGCGGGTGAGCAGTTCTTC. It translates to CASGDGEAGEQFF.

This clonotype was found once. The chain couples TRBV28 to TRBJ1-6; D uncertain. The CDR3 covers 15 residues. Germline V gives CDR1 MDHEN, CDR2 SYDVKM. V gave up 3 bases and J gave up 4 bases, with 10 bases separating them. The CDR3 nucleotides read TGTGCCAGCAGTTTCCCAGGAGATTATAATTCACCCCTCCACTTT. As protein: CASSFPGDYNSPLHF.

The V gene is TRBV6-6, the J gene TRBJ1-1; D ambiguous. This CDR3 has 13 residues. The germline V gene has CDR1 MNHNY and CDR2 SVGAGI (reference sequence). Trimming stripped 9 bases from V and 3 bases from J, with 14 bases between. This CDR3 is CASDEGRDTEAFF. The CDR3 DNA sequence: TGTGCCAGTGATGAGGGTCGGGACACTGAAGCTTTCTTT.

The rearrangement links TRBV4-2 to TRBJ2-7; the match to TRBD2 covers 15 bases. V shed 4 bases, J shed 1 base, and the junction held 8 bases outside the gene matches. Germline assignment: CDR1 LGHNA and CDR2 YNFKEQ. The CDR3 has 18 amino acids. The CDR3 loop is CASSRLGTSGGSSYEQYF. For the CDR3, the DNA is TGTGCCAGCAGCCGGTTAGGGACTAGCGGGGGGAGTTCCTACGAGCAGTACTTC.

V and J are TRBV5-1 and TRBJ2-5; weak D call: TRBD2 (6 bases). CDR3 length equals 13 residues. Germline loops: CDR1 SGHRS, CDR2 YFSETQ. Trimming removed 4 bases from V and 4 bases from J, with 11 bases in between. CDR3 region: CASSGGISETQYF. The CDR3 nucleotides read TGCGCCAGCAGCGGAGGGATTTCAGAGACCCAGTACTTC.

The CDR3 here is CASSKGGSRGYTF. As DNA, the CDR3 is TGTGCCAGCAGCAAAGGGGGATCTCGGGGCTACACCTTC. V is TRBV6-5 and J is TRBJ1-2, with a weak D call TRBD1 (6 bases). Germline V gene data show CDR1 as MNHEY and CDR2 as SVGAGI. The CDR3 totals 13 residues. V lost 6 bases to trimming and J lost 8 bases, with 16 bases between them.

This clonotype came up a few times. V gene TRBV9 combines with J gene TRBJ1-2; D possibly corresponds to TRBD1 (5 bases). V dropped 4 bases and J dropped 5 bases, with 18 bases sitting between them. This CDR3 region has 15 residues. Germline CDR1 and CDR2: SGDLS and YYNGEE. Written as DNA, the CDR3 is TGTGCCAGCAGCTTCGACTCAGGGTTGGGGTATGGCTACACCTTC. Translating gives CASSFDSGLGYGYTF.

The V call is TRBV4-2, the J call TRBJ1-1; TRBD1 might be the D (5 bases). The CDR3 is made up of 16 amino acids. CDR1 is LGHNA and CDR2 is YNFKEQ in the germline V gene. The V end lost 0 bases, the J end lost 0 bases, and 11 bases lay between the germline ends. Written as DNA, the CDR3 is TGTGCCAGCAGCCAAGATGTAGCGGGGGTGAACACTGAAGCTTTCTTT. It codes for CASSQDVAGVNTEAFF.

This clonotype came up a few times. The chain couples TRBV10-3 to TRBJ1-1; D may be TRBD1 (5 bases). CDR1 ENHRY and CDR2 SYGVKD come from the germline V gene. CDR3 size: 14 residues. V dropped 7 bases and J dropped 3 bases, with 15 bases sitting between them. The DNA of the CDR3 is TGTGCCATCACCATGGGGGGGGATTACACTGAAGCTTTCTTT. Translation gives CAITMGGDYTEAFF.

This sequence joins TRBV6-5 and TRBJ1-1, with D possibly being TRBD1 (6 bases). V dropped 10 bases and J dropped 0 bases, with 12 bases sitting between them. The length of the CDR3 is 13 residues. From germline, CDR1 is MNHEY and CDR2 SVGAGI. The CDR3 DNA sequence: TGTGCCACCGCGGACAGACTGAACACTGAAGCTTTCTTT. It specifies CATADRLNTEAFF.

This clonotype was seen only a few times. V is TRBV6-1 and J is TRBJ1-6; possible D gene TRBD1, 6 bases. Germline-derived CDR1 and CDR2 are MNHNS and SASEGT. The CDR3 contains 17 residues. Trimming left V 10 bases short and J 3 bases short, with 22 bases between. The CDR3 sequence is CATREETTGRYNSPLHF. The CDR3 DNA sequence: TGTGCCACCAGGGAAGAGACGACAGGCCGCTATAATTCACCCCTCCACTTT.

This clonotype appeared a few times. This rearrangement joins TRBV20-1 to TRBJ2-3; TRBD2 agrees at 16 bases. The CDR3 length is 15 residues. CDR1 is DFQATT, CDR2 SNEGSKA, per germline (reference sequence). J lost 5 bases, V lost 3 bases, and 2 bases had no gene match. The CDR3 DNA follows: TGCAGTGCTAGCGGGACTAGCGGGGGGGTAGATACGCAGTATTTT. It specifies CSASGTSGGVDTQYF.

This chain links TRBV12-3 or TRBV12-4 with TRBJ1-5, with D possibly being TRBD1 (6 bases). Trimming cost V 4 bases and J 6 bases, with 16 bases left between them. This CDR3 has 15 residues. CDR3 DNA sequence: TGTGCCAGCAGTTCTAACAGGGAGGCTAGTCAGCCCCAGCATTTT. Encoded protein: CASSSNREASQPQHF.

The gene calls are TRBV15 and TRBJ2-7; D unresolved. Germline lookup yields CDR1 LNHNV and CDR2 YYDKDF (reference sequence). This CDR3 region has 15 residues. Trimming removed 0 bases at V and 0 bases at J, with 9 bases between. Here the CDR3 DNA reads TGTGCCACCAGCAGAGACAGTAGGGCCTCCTACGAGCAGTACTTC. This sequence encodes CATSRDSRASYEQYF.

This rearrangement joins TRBV6-4 to TRBJ2-3; maybe TRBD1 (6 bases). Per germline, CDR1 MRHNA and CDR2 SNTAGT. Trimming stripped 5 bases from V and 4 bases from J, with 13 bases between. The CDR3 consists of 14 residues. The CDR3: CASSRTGSADTQYF. The CDR3 bases are TGTGCCAGCAGTAGAACAGGGTCCGCAGATACGCAGTATTTT.

The rearrangement links TRBV11-2 to TRBJ1-2, with 7 bases aligning to TRBD1. From germline, CDR1 is SGHAT and CDR2 FQNNGV. The CDR3 is made up of 17 amino acids. V was clipped by 0 bases and J by 0 bases; unmatched bases: 7. This chain's CDR3 is CASSLDRGTVTNYGYTF. For the CDR3, the DNA is TGTGCCAGCAGCTTAGACCGAGGGACAGTGACTAACTATGGCTACACCTTC.